This T cell receptor (beta chain) was recorded in a study of blood T cell repertoires in COVID-19. For the study at large: COVID-19 samples, acute and convalescent, were from the United States, Italy and Spain.

The CDR3 sequence is 14 residues long. Germline CDR1 MNHNY, CDR2 SVGAGI (reference sequence). Between the trimmed V and J ends, which lost 6 bases and 4 bases, there was a span of 15 bases. In the original processing: Nucleated cell counts were estimated from reference gene primer amplification. TCRdb's table, derived via immunoSEQ multiplex PCR, lists solely in-frame clones and lacks some. That table supplies the V and J calls and clone size; D and trimming were determined from the DNA. The sample yields under 250,000 clones, 89% seen once. The gene calls are TRBV6-6 and TRBJ1-2, with a weak D call TRBD1 (5 bases). Material: peripheral blood. The sequence was collected from a woman aged 40 to 49 with acute or convalescent COVID-19. CDR3 DNA sequence: TGTGCCAGCAGCCTGGGGCCCCACGTCTATGGCTACACCTTC. Translation gives CASSLGPHVYGYTF.